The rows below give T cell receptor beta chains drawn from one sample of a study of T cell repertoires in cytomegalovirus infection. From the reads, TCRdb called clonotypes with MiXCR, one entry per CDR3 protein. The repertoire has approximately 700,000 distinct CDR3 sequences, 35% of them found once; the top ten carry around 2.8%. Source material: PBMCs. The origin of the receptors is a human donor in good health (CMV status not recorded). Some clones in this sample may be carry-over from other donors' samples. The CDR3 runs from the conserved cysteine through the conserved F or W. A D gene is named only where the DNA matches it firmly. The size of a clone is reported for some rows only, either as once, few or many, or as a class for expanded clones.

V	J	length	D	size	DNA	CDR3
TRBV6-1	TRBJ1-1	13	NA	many	TGTGCCAGCGAAAGCAACATGAACACTGAAGCTTTCTTT	CASESNMNTEAFF
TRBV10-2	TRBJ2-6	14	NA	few	TGCGCCAGCAGTGACAGTACTGGGGCCAACGTCCTGACTTTC	CASSDSTGANVLTF
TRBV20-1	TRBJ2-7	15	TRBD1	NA	TGCAGTACAACCCCTTCGGGACAGGGGGTCCACGAGCAGTACTTC	CSTTPSGQGVHEQYF
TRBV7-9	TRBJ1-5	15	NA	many	TGTGCCAGCAGCTTAGGAGGGTCCCACAATCAGCCCCAGCATTTT	CASSLGGSHNQPQHF
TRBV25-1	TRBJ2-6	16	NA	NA	TGTGCCAGCAGCCGGGAGATGGGGTCTGGGGCCAACGTCCTGACTTTC	CASSREMGSGANVLTF
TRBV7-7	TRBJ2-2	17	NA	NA	TGTGCTAGCAGCTTAGCCCGACCGGGACAAAACACCGGGGAGCTGTTTTTT	CASSLARPGQNTGELFF
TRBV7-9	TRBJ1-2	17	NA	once	TGTGCCATCAGCTTAGTAGGGAGCAGGAGCACTACTTATGGCTACACCTTC	CAISLVGSRSTTYGYTF
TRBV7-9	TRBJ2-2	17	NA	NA	TGTGCCAGAAGCTCCGCGGGTAGCGGTAGAAGGACCGGTGAGCTGTTTTTT	CARSSAGSGRRTGELFF
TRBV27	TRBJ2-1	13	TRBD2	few	TGTGCCAGTAAGAGCGGGGGGTCTAATGAGCAGTTCTTC	CASKSGGSNEQFF
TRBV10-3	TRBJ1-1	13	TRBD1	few	TGTGCCATATCGGGACAGATGAACACTGAAGCTTTCTTT	CAISGQMNTEAFF
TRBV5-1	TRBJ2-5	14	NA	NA	TGCGCCAGCAGCTTGGCTCGACAGCAAGAGACCCAGTACTTC	CASSLARQQETQYF
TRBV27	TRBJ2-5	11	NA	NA	TGTGCCAGCAGACAAGGGGGGACCCAGTACTTC	CASRQGGTQYF
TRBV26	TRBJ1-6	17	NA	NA	TGTGCCAGCAGGGGGGGGATTAGGACAGGCATTAATTCACCCCTACACTTT	CASRGGIRTGINSPLHF
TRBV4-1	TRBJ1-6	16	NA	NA	TGCGCCAGCAGCCAAGATGACAGTACGAGTAATTCACCCCTCCACTTT	CASSQDDSTSNSPLHF
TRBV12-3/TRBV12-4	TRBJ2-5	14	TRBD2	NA	TGTGCCAGCAGTTTTAGCGGGAACCAAGAGACCCAGTACTTC	CASSFSGNQETQYF
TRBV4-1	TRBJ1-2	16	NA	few	TGCGCCAGCAGCCAATTGGATAGTAAGGACCCGCGTGGCTACACCTTC	CASSQLDSKDPRGYTF
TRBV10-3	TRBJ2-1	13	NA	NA	TGTGCCATCAGTGCTCAGGTGGACAATGAGCAGTTCTTC	CAISAQVDNEQFF
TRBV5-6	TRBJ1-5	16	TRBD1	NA	TGTGCCAGCAGTCCCAGGGGACAGGGCGCGCTCCAGCCCCAGCATTTT	CASSPRGQGALQPQHF
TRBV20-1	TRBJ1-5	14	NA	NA	TGCAGTGCTAGACCCGATAATAGCAATCAGCCCCAGCATTTT	CSARPDNSNQPQHF
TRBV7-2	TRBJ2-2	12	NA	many	TGTGCCAGCAGCTTGGGCCACGGGGAGCTGTTTTTT	CASSLGHGELFF
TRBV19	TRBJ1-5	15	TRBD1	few	TGTGCCAGTAGTATTGAGGGGGCCCGCAATCAGCCCCAGCATTTT	CASSIEGARNQPQHF
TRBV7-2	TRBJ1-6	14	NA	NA	TGTGCCAGCAGCCCAAGGGGGGATCGTTCACCCCTCCACTTT	CASSPRGDRSPLHF
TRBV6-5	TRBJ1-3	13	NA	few	TGTGCCAGCAGTTACGACAGGGGAAACACCATATATTTT	CASSYDRGNTIYF
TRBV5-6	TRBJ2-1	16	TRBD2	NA	TGTGCCAGCACCCGAGGGACGGGGGGGCCACGGAATGAGCAGTTCTTC	CASTRGTGGPRNEQFF
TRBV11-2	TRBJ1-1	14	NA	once	TGTGCCAGCAGCTTAGAAGGGATGAACACTGAAGATTTCTTT	CASSLEGMNTEDFF
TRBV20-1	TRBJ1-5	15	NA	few	TGCAGTGCTCGAGCCGGGACTGGGAGCAATCAGCCCCAGCATTTT	CSARAGTGSNQPQHF
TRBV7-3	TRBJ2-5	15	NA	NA	TGTGCCAGCAGCTTAGGCGGGGGCGTAGGAGAGACCCAGTACTTC	CASSLGGGVGETQYF
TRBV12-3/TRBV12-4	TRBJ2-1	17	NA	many	TGTGCCAGCAGTTTAGCGGCGACTAGGAGATTCTACAATGAGCAGTTCTTC	CASSLAATRRFYNEQFF
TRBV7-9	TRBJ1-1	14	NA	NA	TGTGCCAGCAGCGCGGTTCCGAGGAACACTGAAGCTTTCTTT	CASSAVPRNTEAFF
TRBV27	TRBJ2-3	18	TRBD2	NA	TGTGCCAGCAGTTCCGGTAGACTAGCGGGGGCTAGCACAGATACGCAGTATTTT	CASSSGRLAGASTDTQYF
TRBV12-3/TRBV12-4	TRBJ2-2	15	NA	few	TGTGCCAGCAGTTTAGGGGGGATCAAGACCGGGGAGCTGTTTTTT	CASSLGGIKTGELFF
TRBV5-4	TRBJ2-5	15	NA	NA	TGTGCCAGCAGCTTTTATGGTCCGGGGCAAGAGACCCAGTACTTC	CASSFYGPGQETQYF